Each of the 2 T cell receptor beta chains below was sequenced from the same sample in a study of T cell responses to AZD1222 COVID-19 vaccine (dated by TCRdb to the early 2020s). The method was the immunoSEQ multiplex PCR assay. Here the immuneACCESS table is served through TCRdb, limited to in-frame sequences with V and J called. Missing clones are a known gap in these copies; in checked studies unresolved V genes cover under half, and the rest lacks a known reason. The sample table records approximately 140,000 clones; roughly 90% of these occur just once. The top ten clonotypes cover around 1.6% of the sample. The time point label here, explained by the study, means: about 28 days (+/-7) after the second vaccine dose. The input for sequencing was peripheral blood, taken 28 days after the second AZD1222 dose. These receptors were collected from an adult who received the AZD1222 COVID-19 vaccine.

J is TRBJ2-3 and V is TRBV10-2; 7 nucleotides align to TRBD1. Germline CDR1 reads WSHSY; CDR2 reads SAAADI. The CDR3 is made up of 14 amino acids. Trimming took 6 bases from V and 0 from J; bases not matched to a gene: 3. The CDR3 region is CASRSTGSTDTQYF. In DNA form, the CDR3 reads TGCGCCAGCAGATCGACAGGGAGCACAGATACGCAGTATTTT.

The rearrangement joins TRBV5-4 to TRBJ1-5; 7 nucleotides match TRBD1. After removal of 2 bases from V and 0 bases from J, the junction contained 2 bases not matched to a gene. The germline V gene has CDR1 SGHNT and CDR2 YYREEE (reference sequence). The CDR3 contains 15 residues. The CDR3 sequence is CASSLGGVSNQPQHF. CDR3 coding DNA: TGTGCCAGCAGCTTAGGGGGCGTTAGCAATCAGCCCCAGCATTTT.